This TCR beta chain was identified during a study of technical replicates of blood from a few donors. V lost 2 bases to trimming and J lost 2 bases; unmatched junction nucleotides: 0. From germline, CDR1 is SGHRS and CDR2 YFSETQ. The CDR3 length is 13 residues. TCRdb's copy holds only in-frame clones and misses some; the assay was immunoSEQ multiplex PCR. The sample shows over 45,000 clones, 90% to 95% of them seen only once. V gene TRBV5-1 combines with J gene TRBJ2-5, with 7 bases that match TRBD1. The specimen sequenced was PBMCs. This receptor was identified in a human donor in good health. Some clones in this sample may be carry-over from other donors' samples. The CDR3 bases are TGCGCCAGCAGCTTACAGGGGCAAGAGACCCAGTACTTC. Translating gives CASSLQGQETQYF.